This T cell receptor (beta chain) was identified in a study of blood T cell repertoires in COVID-19. Study background: The samples span acute and convalescent COVID-19 from the United States, Italy and Spain. Sources were T cells, B-cell-depleted T cells, or PBMCs; the material itself was cDNA or gDNA.

Recruited during active infection, patients (from Seattle) were subsequently followed longitudinally. The table came from immunoSEQ multiplex PCR; TCRdb's copy has only in-frame clones and leaves some out. The data hold around 300,000 clones, with 65% to 90% observed a single time. This TCR was sampled from a woman between 65 and 79 years old with COVID-19, enrolled during active disease. The sequenced material came from peripheral blood.

The CDR3 sequence is CASSIQGNTEAFF. The CDR3 coding sequence is TGTGCCAGCAGCATACAGGGGAACACTGAAGCTTTCTTT. The genes are TRBV7-9 and TRBJ1-1, with a possible D match to TRBD1 (6 bases). V was pared by 5 bases and J by 1 base, with 8 bases between. Looked up from germline, CDR1 is SEHNR and CDR2 is FQNEAQ (reference sequence). CDR3 length: 13 amino acids.